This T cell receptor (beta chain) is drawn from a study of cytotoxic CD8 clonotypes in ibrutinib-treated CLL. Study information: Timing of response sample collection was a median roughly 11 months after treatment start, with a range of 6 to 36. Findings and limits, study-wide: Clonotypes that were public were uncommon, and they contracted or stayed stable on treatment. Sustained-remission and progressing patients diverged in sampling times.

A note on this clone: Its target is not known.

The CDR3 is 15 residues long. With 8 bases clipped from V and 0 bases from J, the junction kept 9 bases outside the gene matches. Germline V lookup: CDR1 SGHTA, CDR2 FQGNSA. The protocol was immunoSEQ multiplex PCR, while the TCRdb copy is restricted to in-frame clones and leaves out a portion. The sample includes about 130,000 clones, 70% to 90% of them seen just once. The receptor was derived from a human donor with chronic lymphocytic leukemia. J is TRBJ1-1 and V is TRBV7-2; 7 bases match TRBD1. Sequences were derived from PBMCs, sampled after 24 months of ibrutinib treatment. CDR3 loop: CASLWTGMMNTEAFF. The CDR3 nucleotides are TGTGCCAGCTTGTGGACAGGTATGATGAACACTGAAGCTTTCTTT.